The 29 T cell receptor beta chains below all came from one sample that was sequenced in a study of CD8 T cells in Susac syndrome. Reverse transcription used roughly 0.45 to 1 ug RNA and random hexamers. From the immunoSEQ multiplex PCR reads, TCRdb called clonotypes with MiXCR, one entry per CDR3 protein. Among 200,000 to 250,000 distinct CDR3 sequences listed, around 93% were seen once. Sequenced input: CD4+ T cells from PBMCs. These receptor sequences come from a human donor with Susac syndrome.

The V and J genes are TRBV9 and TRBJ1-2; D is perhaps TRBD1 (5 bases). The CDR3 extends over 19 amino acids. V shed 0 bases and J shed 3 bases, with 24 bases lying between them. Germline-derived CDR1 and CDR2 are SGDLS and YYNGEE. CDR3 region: CASSVGVGDGSDGDYGYTF. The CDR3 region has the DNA TGTGCCAGCAGCGTAGGAGTAGGGGACGGATCCGACGGGGACTATGGCTACACCTTC. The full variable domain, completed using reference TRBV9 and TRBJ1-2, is DSGVTQTPKHLITATGQRVTLRCSPRSGDLSVYWYQQSLDQGLQFLIQYYNGEERAKGNILERFSAQQFPDLHSELNLSSLELGDSALYFCASSVGVGDGSDGDYGYTFGSGTRLTVV.

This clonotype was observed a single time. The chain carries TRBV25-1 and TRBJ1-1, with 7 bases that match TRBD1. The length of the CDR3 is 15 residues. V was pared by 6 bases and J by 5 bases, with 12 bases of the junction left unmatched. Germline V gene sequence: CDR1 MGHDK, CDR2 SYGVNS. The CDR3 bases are TGTGCCAGCAGACCTGAGACAGGGAGAGTTACTGAAGCTTTCTTT. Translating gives CASRPETGRVTEAFF. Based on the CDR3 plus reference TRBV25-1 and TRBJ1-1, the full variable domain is EADIYQTPRYLVIGTGKKITLECSQTMGHDKMYWYQQDPGMELHLIHYSYGVNSTEKGDLSSESTVSRIRTEHFPLTLESARPSHTSQYLCASRPETGRVTEAFFGQGTRLTVV.

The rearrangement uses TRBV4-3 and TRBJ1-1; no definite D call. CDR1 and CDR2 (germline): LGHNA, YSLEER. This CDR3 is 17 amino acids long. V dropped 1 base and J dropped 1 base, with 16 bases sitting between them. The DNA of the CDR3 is TGCGCCAGCAGCCAAGCTCCTCTAGGACGGGCGAACACTGAAGCTTTCTTT. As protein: CASSQAPLGRANTEAFF.

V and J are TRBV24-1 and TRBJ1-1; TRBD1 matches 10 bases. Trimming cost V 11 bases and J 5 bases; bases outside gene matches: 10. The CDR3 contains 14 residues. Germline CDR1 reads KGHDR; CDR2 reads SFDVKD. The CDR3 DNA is TGTGCCATCGAGGAGGGACAGGGGTTGACTGAAGCTTTCTTT. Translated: CAIEEGQGLTEAFF.

CDR3 DNA sequence: TGCGCCAGCAGCCAAGCAACTCTCAGGGGGCAAGGAGAGACCCAGTACTTC. Translation gives CASSQATLRGQGETQYF. The chain has TRBV4-3 and TRBJ2-5; TRBD1 aligns across 8 bases. The length of the CDR3 is 17 residues. Germline CDR1 reads LGHNA; CDR2 reads YSLEER. Germline trimming cut 1 base from V and 4 bases from J; bases unmatched to any gene: 11.

In DNA, the CDR3 is TGCAGTGCTAGGAAAGGGAAGGCAGATACGCAGTATTTT. Translated: CSARKGKADTQYF. This sequence joins TRBV20-1 and TRBJ2-3; D is uncertain. The V and J ends lost 3 bases and 4 bases respectively, with 11 bases between them. Germline V CDR1 and CDR2: DFQATT, SNEGSKA (reference sequence). This CDR3 contains 13 residues.

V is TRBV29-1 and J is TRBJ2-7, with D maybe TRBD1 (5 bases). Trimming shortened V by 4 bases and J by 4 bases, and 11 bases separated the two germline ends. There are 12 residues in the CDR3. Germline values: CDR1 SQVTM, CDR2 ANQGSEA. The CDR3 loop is CSVVTGRYEQYF. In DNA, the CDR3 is TGCAGCGTTGTTACAGGCCGGTACGAGCAGTACTTC.

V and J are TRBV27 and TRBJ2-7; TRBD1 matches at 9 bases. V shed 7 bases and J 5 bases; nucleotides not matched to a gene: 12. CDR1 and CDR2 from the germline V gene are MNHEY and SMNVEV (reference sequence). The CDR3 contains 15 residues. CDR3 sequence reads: CASKAIIRTGDEQYF. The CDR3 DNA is TGTGCCAGCAAGGCCATAATACGGACAGGGGACGAGCAGTACTTC.

CDR3 DNA: TGTGCCAGCAGTCCCCGGCAGGGGGAGAATTCACCCCTCCACTTT. Translation: CASSPRQGENSPLHF. This chain uses TRBV25-1 with TRBJ1-6; 7 bases are shared with TRBD1. CDR3 length equals 15 residues. Germline loops: CDR1 MGHDK, CDR2 SYGVNS. The trim removed 5 bases at V and 7 bases at J, leaving 8 bases unmatched.

CDR3 residues: CASSETIYEQYF. CDR3 coding DNA: TGTGCCAGCAGTGAAACGATATACGAGCAGTACTTC. This chain uses TRBV6-1 with TRBJ2-7, with no clear D. This CDR3 has 12 residues. Germline V gene lookup returns CDR1 MNHNS and CDR2 SASEGT. Trimming left V 2 bases short and J 4 bases short, with 6 bases between.

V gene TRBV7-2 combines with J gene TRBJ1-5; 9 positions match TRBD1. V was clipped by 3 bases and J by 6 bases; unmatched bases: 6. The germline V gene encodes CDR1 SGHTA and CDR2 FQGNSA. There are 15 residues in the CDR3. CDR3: CASSFGTGGGQPQHF. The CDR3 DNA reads TGTGCCAGCAGCTTTGGAACAGGGGGCGGTCAGCCCCAGCATTTT.

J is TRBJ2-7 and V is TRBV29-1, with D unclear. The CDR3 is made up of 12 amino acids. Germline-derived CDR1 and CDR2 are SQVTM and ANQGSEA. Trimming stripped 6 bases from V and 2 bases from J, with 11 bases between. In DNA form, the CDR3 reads TGCAGCGTCCGCGGCCCTACCTACGAGCAGTACTTC. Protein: CSVRGPTYEQYF.

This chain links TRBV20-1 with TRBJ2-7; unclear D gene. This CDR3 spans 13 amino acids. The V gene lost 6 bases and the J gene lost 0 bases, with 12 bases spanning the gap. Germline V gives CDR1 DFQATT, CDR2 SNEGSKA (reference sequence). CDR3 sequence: CSAMEPFSYEQYF. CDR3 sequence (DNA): TGCAGTGCAATGGAACCTTTCTCCTACGAGCAGTACTTC.

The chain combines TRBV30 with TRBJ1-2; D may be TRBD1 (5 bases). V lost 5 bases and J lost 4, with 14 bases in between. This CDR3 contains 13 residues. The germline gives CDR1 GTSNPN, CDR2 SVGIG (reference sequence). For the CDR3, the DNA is TGTGCCTGGGGGATGCAGGGTGGCTATGGCTACACCTTC. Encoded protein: CAWGMQGGYGYTF.

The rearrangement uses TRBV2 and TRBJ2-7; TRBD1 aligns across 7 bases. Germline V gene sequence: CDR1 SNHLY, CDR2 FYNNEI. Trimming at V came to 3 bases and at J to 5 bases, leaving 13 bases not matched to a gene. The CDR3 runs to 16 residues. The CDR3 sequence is CASSDPRQGLEDEQYF. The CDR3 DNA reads TGTGCCAGCAGTGACCCCAGACAGGGTTTGGAAGACGAGCAGTACTTC.

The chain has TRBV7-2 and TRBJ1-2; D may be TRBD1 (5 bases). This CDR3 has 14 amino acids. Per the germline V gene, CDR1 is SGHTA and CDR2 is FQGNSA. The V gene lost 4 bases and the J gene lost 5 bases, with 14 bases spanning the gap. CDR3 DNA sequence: TGTGCCAGCAGCTCGACAGTCTCTGGATATGGCTACACCTTC. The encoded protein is CASSSTVSGYGYTF.

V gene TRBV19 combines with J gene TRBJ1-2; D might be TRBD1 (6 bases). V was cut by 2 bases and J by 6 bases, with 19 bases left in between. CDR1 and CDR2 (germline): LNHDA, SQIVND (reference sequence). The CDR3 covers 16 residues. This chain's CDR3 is CASSISRGTGYDGYTF. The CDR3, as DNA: TGTGCCAGTAGTATATCGCGGGGTACAGGGTATGATGGCTACACCTTC.

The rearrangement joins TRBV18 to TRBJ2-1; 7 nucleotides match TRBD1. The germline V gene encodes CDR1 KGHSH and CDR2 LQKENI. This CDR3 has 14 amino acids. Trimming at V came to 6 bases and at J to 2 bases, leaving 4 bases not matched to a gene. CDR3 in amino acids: CASSRQGTYNEQFF. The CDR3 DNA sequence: TGTGCCAGCTCCAGACAGGGAACCTACAATGAGCAGTTCTTC.

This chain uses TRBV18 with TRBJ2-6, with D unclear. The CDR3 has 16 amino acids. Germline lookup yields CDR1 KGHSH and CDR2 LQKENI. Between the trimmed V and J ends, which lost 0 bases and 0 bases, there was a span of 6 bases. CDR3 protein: CASSPPGLSGANVLTF. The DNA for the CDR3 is TGTGCCAGCTCACCACCCGGGCTCTCTGGGGCCAACGTCCTGACTTTC. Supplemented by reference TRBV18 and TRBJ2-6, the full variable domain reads NAGVMQNPRHLVRRRGQEARLRCSPMKGHSHVYWYRQLPEEGLKFMVYLQKENIIDESGMPKERFSAEFPKEGPSILRIQQVVRGDSAAYFCASSPPGLSGANVLTFGAGSRLTVL.

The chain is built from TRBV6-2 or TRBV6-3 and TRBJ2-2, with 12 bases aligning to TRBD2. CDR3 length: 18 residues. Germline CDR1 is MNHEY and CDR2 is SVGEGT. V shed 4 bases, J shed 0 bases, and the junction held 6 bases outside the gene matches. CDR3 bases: TGTGCCAGCAGTTCTGGACTAGCGGGGTACGCGAACACCGGGGAGCTGTTTTTT. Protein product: CASSSGLAGYANTGELFF.

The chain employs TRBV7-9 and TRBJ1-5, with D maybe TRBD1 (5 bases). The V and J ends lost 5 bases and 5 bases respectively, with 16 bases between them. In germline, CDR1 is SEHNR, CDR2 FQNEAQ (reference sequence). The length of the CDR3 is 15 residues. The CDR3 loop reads CASSAGGGFDQPQHF. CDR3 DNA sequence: TGTGCCAGCAGCGCCGGGGGTGGGTTCGATCAGCCCCAGCATTTT.

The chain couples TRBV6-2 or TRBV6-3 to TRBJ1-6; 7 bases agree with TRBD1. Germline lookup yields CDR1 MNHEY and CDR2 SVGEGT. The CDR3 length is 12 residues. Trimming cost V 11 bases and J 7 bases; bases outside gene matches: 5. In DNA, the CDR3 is TGTGCCTCCAGGGGGGGGAATTCACCCCTCCACTTT. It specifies CASRGGNSPLHF.

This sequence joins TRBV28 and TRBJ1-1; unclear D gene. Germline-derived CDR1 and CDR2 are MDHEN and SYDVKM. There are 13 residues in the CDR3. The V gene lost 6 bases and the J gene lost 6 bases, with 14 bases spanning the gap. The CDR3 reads CASSQGPLPEAFF. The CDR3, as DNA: TGTGCCAGCAGCCAAGGGCCACTGCCTGAAGCTTTCTTT.

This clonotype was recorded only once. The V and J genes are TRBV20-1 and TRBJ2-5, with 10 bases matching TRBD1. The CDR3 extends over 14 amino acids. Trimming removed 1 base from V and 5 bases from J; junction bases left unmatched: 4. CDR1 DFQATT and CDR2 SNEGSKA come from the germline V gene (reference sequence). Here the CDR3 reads CSARGPGQGETQYF. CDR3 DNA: TGCAGTGCTAGAGGACCGGGACAGGGGGAGACCCAGTACTTC.

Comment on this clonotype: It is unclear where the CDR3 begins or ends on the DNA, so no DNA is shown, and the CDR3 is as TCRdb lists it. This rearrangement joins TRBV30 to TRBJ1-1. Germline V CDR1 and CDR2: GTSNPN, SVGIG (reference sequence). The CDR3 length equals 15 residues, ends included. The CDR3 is CAWRVFGGGSTEVFF.

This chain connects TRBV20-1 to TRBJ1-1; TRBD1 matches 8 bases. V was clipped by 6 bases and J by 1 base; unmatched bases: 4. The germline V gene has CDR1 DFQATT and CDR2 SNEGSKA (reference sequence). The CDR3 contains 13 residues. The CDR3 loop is CSAQGAGNTEAFF. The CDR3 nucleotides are TGCAGTGCCCAGGGGGCAGGGAACACTGAAGCTTTCTTT.

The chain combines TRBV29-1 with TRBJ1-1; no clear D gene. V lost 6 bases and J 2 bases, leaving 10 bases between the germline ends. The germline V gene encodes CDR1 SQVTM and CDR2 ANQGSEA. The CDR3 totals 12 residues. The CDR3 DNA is TGCAGCGTGGCGGAAGGCAACACTGAAGCTTTCTTT. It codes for CSVAEGNTEAFF.

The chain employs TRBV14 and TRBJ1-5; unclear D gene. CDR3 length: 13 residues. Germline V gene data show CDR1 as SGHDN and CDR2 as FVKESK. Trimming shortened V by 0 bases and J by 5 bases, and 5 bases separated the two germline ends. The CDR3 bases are TGTGCCAGCAGCCAAGACAGACATCAGCCCCAGCATTTT. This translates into CASSQDRHQPQHF.

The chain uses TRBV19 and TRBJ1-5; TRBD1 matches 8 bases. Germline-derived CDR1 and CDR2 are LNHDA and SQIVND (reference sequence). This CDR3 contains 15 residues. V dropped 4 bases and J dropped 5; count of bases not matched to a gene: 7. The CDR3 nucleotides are TGTGCCAGTAGTAATAACAGGGGGGGGGATCAGCCCCAGCATTTT. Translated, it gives CASSNNRGGDQPQHF.